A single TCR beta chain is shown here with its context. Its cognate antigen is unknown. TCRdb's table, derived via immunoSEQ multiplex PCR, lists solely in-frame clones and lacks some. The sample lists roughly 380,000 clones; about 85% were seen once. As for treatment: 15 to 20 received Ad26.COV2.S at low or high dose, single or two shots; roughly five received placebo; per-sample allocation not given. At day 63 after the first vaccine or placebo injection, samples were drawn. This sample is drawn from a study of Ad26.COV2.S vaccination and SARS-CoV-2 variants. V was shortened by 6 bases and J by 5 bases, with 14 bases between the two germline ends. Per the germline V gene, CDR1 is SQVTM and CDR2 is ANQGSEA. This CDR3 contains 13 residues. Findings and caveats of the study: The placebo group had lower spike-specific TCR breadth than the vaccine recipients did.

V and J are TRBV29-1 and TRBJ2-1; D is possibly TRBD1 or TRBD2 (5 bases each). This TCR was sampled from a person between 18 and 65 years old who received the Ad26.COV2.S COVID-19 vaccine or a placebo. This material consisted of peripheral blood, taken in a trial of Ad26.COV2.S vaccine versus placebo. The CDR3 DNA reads TGCAGCGTATCCCGGGACCCCCACAATGAGCAGTTCTTC. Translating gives CSVSRDPHNEQFF.